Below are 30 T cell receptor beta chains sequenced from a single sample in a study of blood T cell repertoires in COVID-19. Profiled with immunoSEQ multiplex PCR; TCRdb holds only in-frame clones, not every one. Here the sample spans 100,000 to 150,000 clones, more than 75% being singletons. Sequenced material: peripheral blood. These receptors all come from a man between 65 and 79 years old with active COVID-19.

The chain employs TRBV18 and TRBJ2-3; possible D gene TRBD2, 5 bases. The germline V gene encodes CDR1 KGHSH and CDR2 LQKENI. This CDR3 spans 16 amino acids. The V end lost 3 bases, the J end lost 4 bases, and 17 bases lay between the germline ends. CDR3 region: CASSPTEGLGADTQYF. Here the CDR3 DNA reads TGTGCCAGCTCACCTACAGAGGGTCTCGGCGCAGATACGCAGTATTTT.

CDR3 nucleotide sequence: TGTGCCTGGAGTTCCACAGGGGGCCCCACAGATACGCAGTATTTT. It codes for CAWSSTGGPTDTQYF. The V gene is TRBV30, the J gene TRBJ2-3; 9 positions match TRBD1. This CDR3 region has 15 residues. V lost 2 bases and J lost 2; bases outside the gene matches: 5. The germline V gene encodes CDR1 GTSNPN and CDR2 SVGIG (reference sequence).

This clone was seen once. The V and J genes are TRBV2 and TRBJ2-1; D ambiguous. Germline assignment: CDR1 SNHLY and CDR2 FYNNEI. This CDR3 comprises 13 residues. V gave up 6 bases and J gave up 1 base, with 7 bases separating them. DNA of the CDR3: TGTGCCAGCAGATCTCAGTCCTACAATGAGCAGTTCTTC. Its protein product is CASRSQSYNEQFF.

The CDR3, as DNA: TGTGCCAGCAGTGACTTCACAGATACGCAGTATTTT. Translating gives CASSDFTDTQYF. The rearrangement uses TRBV12-3 or TRBV12-4 and TRBJ2-3, with D unresolved. The CDR3 covers 12 residues. The V end lost 5 bases, the J end lost 2 bases, and 5 bases lay between the germline ends.

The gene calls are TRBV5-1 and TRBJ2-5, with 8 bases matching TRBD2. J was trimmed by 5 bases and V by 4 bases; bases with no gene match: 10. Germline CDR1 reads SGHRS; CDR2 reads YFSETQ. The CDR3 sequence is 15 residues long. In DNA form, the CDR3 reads TGCGCCAGCAGCCGCGGGTCGGGAGGGTATGAGACCCAGTACTTC. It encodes CASSRGSGGYETQYF.

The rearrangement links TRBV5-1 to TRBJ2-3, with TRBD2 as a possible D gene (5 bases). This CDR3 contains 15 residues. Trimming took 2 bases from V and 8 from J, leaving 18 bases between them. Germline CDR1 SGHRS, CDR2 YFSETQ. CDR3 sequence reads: CASSFEAGKSGTQYF. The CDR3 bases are TGCGCCAGCAGCTTCGAGGCAGGAAAAAGCGGTACGCAGTATTTT.

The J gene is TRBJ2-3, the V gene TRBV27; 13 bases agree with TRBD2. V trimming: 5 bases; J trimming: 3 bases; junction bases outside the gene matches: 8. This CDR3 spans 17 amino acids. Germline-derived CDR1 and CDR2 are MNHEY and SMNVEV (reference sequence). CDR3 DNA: TGTGCCAGCAGTCCTCCTACTAGCGGGGGGGTAACAGATACGCAGTATTTT. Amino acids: CASSPPTSGGVTDTQYF.

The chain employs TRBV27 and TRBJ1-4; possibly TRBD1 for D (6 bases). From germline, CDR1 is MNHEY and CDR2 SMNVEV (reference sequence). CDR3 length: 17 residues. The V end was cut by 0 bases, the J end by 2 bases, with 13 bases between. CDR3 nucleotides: TGTGCCAGCAGTTTATCGGCCCAGGGGTTCACTAATGAAAAACTGTTTTTT. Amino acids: CASSLSAQGFTNEKLFF. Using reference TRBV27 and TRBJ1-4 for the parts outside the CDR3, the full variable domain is EAQVTQNPRYLITVTGKKLTVTCSQNMNHEYMSWYRQDPGLGLRQIYYSMNVEVTDKGDVPEGYKVSRKEKRNFPLILESPSPNQTSLYFCASSLSAQGFTNEKLFFGSGTQLSVL.

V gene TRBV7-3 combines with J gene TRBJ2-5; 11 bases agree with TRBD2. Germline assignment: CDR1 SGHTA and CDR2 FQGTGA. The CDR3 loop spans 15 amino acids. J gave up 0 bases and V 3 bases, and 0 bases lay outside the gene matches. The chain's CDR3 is CASSFSGRDQETQYF. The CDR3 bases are TGTGCCAGCAGCTTTAGCGGGAGGGACCAAGAGACCCAGTACTTC.

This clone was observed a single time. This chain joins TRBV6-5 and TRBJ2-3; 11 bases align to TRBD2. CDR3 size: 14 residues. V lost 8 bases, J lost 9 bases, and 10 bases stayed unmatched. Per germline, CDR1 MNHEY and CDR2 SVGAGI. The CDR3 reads CASPGTSGQGTQYF. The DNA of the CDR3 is TGTGCCAGCCCCGGGACTAGCGGACAGGGGACGCAGTATTTT.

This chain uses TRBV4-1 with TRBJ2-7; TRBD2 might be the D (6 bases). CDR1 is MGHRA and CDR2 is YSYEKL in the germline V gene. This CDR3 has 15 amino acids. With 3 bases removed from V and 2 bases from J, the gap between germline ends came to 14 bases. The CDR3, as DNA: TGCGCCAGCAGCCAGGGGGACTCCAGAACCTACGAGCAGTACTTC. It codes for CASSQGDSRTYEQYF.

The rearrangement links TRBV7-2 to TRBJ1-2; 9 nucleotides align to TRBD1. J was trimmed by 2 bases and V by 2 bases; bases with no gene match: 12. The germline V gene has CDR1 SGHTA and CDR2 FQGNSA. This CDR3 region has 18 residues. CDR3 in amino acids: CASSLNAGQGSINYGYTF. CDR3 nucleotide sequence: TGTGCCAGCAGCTTAAACGCCGGACAGGGGTCAATAAACTATGGCTACACCTTC.

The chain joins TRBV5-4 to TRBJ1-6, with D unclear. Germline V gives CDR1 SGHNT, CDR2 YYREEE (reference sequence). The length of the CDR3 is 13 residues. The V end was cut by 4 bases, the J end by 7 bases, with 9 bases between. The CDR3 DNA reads TGTGCCAGCAGCCCGGCGCGGAATTCACCCCTCCACTTT. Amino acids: CASSPARNSPLHF.

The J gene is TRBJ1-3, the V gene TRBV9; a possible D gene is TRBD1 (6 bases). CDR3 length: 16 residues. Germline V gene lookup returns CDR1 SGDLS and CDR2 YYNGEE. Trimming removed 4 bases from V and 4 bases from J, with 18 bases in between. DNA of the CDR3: TGTGCCAGCAGCACCCGAGGGGGGGGGCAAGGAAACACCATATATTTT. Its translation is CASSTRGGGQGNTIYF.

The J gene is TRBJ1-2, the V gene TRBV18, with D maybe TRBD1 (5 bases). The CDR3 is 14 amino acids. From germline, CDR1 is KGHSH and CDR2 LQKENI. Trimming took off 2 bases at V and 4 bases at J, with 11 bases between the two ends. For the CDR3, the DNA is TGTGCCAGCTCACCAGCCAGCGGGGGCTATGGCTACACCTTC. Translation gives CASSPASGGYGYTF.

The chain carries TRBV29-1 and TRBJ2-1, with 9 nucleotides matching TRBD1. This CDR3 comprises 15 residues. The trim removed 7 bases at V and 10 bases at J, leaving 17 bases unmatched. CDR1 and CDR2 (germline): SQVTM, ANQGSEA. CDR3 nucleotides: TGCAGCGCTGGGGTACGGGACAGGGCCTTAGCGGAGCAGTTCTTC. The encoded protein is CSAGVRDRALAEQFF.

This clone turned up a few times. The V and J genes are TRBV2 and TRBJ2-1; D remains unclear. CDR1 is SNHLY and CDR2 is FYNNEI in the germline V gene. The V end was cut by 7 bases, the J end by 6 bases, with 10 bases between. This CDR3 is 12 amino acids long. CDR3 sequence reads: CASTDIFNEQFF. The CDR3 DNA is TGTGCCAGCACCGACATTTTCAATGAGCAGTTCTTC.

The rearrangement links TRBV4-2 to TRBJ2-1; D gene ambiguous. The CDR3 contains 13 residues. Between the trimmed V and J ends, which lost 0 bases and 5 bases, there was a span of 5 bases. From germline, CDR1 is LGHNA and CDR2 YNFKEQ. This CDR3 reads CASSQDSDNEQFF. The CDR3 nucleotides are TGTGCCAGCAGCCAAGATAGTGACAATGAGCAGTTCTTC.

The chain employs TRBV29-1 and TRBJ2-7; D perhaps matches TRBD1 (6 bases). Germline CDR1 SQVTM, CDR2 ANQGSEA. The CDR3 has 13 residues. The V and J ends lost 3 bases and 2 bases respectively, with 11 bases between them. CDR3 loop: CSVDSGETYEQYF. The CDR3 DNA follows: TGCAGCGTTGACTCAGGGGAGACCTACGAGCAGTACTTC.

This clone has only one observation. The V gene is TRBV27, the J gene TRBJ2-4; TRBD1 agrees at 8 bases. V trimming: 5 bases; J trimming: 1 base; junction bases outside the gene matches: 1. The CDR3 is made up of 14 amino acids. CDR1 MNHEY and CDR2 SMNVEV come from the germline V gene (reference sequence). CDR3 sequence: CASSRQGAKNIQYF. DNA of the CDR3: TGTGCCAGCAGTCGACAGGGGGCCAAAAACATTCAGTACTTC.

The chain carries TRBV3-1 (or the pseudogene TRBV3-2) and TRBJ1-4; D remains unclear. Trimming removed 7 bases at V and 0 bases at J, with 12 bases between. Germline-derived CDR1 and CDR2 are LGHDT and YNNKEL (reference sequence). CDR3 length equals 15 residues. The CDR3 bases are TGTGCCAGCACCCGGCGGGCCGCAACTAATGAAAAACTGTTTTTT. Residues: CASTRRAATNEKLFF.

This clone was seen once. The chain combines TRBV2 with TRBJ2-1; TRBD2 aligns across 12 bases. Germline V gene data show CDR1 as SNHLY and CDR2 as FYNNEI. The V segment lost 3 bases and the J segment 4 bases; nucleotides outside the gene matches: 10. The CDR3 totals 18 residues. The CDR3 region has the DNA TGTGCCAGCAGTGATGGCCTAGCGGGAGGGATTTCATACAATGAGCAGTTCTTC. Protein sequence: CASSDGLAGGISYNEQFF.

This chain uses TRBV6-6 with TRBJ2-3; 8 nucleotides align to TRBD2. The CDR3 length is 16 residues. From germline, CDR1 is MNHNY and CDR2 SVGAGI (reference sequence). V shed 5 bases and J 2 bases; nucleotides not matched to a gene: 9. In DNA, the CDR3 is TGTGCCAGCAGTCAAACTAGCGGATCAAACACAGATACGCAGTATTTT. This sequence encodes CASSQTSGSNTDTQYF.

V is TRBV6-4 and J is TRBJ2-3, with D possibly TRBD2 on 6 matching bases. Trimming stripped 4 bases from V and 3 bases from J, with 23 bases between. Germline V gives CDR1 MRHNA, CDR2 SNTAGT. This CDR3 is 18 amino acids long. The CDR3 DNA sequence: TGTGCCAGCAGTGGTACCCATCCCCCTTGGGCGGGGACAGATACGCAGTATTTT. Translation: CASSGTHPPWAGTDTQYF.

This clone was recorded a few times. The CDR3 loop reads CASSTNRGEQYF. DNA for the CDR3: TGTGCCAGCAGTACGAACAGGGGCGAGCAGTACTTC. The V gene is TRBV6-7, the J gene TRBJ2-7; the match to TRBD1 covers 7 bases. TRBV6-7 is filed as an ORF, its function uncertain. CDR3 size: 12 residues. With V trimmed by 5 bases and J by 6 bases, 4 bases remained unmatched.

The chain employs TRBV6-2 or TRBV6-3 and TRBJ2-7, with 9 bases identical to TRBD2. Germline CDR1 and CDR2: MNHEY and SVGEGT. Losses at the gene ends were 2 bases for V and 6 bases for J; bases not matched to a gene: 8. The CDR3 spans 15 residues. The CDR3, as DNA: TGTGCCAGCAGTTACCCGTCTGGGACTAGCTCCGAGCAGTACTTC. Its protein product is CASSYPSGTSSEQYF.

Written as DNA, the CDR3 is TGTGCCGGTTGTAGCGGGAGCTCCTACAATGAGCAGTTCTTC. This gives the protein CAGCSGSSYNEQFF. This chain connects TRBV30 to TRBJ2-1; 9 bases align to TRBD2. CDR3 size: 14 residues. Germline-derived CDR1 and CDR2 are GTSNPN and SVGIG (reference sequence). V lost 8 bases, J lost 0 bases, and 5 bases stayed unmatched.

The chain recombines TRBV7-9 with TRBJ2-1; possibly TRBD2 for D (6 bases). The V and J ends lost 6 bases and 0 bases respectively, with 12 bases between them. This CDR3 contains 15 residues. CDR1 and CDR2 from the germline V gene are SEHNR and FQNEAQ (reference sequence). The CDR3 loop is CASRSGPSSYNEQFF. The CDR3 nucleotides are TGTGCCAGCAGAAGCGGGCCAAGCTCCTACAATGAGCAGTTCTTC.

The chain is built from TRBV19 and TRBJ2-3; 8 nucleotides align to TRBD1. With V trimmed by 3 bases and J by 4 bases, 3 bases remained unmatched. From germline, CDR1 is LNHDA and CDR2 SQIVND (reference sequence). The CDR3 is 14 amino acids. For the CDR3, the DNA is TGTGCCAGTAGTATCCTGGACAGGGCAGATACGCAGTATTTT. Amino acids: CASSILDRADTQYF.

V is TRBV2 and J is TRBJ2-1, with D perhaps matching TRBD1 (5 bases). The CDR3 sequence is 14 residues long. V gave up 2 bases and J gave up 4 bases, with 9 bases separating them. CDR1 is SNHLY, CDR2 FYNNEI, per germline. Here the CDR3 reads CASSERQGYNEQFF. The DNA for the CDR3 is TGTGCCAGCAGTGAACGGCAGGGTTACAATGAGCAGTTCTTC.